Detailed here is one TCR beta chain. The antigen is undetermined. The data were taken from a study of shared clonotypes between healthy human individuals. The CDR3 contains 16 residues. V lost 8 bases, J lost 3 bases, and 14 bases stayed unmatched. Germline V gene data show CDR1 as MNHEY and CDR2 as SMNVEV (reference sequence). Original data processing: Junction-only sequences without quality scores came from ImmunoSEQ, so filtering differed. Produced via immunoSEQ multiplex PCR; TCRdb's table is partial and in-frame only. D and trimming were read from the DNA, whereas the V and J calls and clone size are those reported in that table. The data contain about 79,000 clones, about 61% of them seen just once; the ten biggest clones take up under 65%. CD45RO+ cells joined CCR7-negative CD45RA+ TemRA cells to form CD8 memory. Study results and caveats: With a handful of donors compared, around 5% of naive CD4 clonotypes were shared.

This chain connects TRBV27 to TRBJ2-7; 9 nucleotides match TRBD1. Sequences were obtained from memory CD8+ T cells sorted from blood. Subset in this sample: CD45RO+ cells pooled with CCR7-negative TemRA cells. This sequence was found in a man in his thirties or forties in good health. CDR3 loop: CASSTSGTGTIYEQYF. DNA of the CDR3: TGTGCCAGCTCGACCTCCGGGACAGGGACTATCTACGAGCAGTACTTC.